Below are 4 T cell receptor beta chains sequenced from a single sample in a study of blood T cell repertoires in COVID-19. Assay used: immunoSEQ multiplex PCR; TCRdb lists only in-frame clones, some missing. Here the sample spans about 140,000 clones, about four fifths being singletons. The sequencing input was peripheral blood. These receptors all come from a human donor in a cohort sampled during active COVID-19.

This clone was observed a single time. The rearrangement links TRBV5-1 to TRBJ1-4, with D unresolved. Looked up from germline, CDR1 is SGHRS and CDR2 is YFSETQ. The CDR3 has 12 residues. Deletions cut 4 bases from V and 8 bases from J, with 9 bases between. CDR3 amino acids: CASSDGVEKLFF. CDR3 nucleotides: TGCGCCAGCAGCGACGGAGTGGAAAAACTGTTTTTT.

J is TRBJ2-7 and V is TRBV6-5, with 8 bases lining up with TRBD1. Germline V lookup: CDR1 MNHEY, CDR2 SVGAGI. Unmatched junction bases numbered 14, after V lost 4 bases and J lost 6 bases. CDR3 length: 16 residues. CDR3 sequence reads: CASSSEPRGRRSEQYF. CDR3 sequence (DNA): TGTGCCAGCAGTTCCGAACCCAGGGGGCGCAGAAGCGAGCAGTACTTC.

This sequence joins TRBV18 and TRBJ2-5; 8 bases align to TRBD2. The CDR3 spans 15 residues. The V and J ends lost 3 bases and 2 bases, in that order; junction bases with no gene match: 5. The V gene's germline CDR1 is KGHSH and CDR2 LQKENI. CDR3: CASSPGLDRQETQYF. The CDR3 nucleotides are TGTGCCAGCTCACCGGGACTAGATCGTCAAGAGACCCAGTACTTC. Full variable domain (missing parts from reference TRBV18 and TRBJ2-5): NAGVMQNPRHLVRRRGQEARLRCSPMKGHSHVYWYRQLPEEGLKFMVYLQKENIIDESGMPKERFSAEFPKEGPSILRIQQVVRGDSAAYFCASSPGLDRQETQYFGPGTRLLVL.

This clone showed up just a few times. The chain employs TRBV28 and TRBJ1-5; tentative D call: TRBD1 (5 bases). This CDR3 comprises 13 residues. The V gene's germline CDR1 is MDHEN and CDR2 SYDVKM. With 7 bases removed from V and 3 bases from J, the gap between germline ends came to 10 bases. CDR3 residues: CASTGQYNQPQHF. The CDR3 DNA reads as TGTGCCAGCACCGGACAATACAATCAGCCCCAGCATTTT.